The rows below give T cell receptor beta chains drawn from one sample of a study of T cell responses to AZD1222 COVID-19 vaccine. Sequencing was performed with immunoSEQ multiplex PCR; in TCRdb, only in-frame clones are kept and a portion is missing. The sample consists of hundreds of thousands of clones, around 93% of them appearing once. The starting material was peripheral blood, obtained 28 days after the second AZD1222 dose. Receptors were obtained from an adult who received the AZD1222 COVID-19 vaccine. Both conserved end residues are part of each CDR3. The order of the fields is V gene, clone size, D gene, J gene, CDR3 protein, CDR3 DNA. The D gene is left open where the match is weak. For some rows the clone size is stated as once, few or many, or as a class when expanded; others skip it.

TRBV28	.	.	TRBJ1-6	CASSSNSPLHF	TGTGCCAGCAGTTCTAATTCACCCCTCCACTTT
TRBV5-1	.	.	TRBJ2-3	CASSFDKGTDTQYF	TGCGCCAGCAGCTTTGACAAGGGCACAGATACGCAGTATTTT
TRBV2	.	TRBD1	TRBJ2-3	CASSERDRRQYF	TGTGCCAGCAGTGAACGGGACAGGAGGCAGTATTTT
TRBV19	.	.	TRBJ2-2	CASSIAAGQAGELFF	TGTGCCAGTAGTATAGCTGCAGGGCAGGCCGGGGAGCTGTTTTTT
TRBV5-5	.	TRBD1	TRBJ2-2	CASSGQGGTGELFF	TGTGCCAGCAGCGGACAGGGAGGCACCGGGGAGCTGTTTTTT
TRBV28	.	.	TRBJ2-3	CASSLGFSTDTQYF	TGTGCCAGCAGTTTAGGCTTCTCCACAGATACGCAGTATTTT
TRBV7-2	.	TRBD1	TRBJ1-2	CASSPRRTGRGYTF	TGTGCCAGCAGCCCCCGGCGGACAGGGAGGGGCTACACCTTC
TRBV5-4	.	.	TRBJ1-3	CASSGETGITGNTIYF	TGTGCCAGCAGCGGCGAAACAGGTATCACTGGAAACACCATATATTTT
TRBV10-3	.	.	TRBJ2-7	CAIKGDGFYEQYF	TGTGCCATCAAAGGGGACGGCTTCTACGAGCAGTACTTC
TRBV19	.	TRBD1	TRBJ1-2	CASSIADRGGGYTF	TGTGCCAGTAGTATTGCCGACAGGGGAGGCGGCTACACCTTC
TRBV28	.	.	TRBJ2-1	CASSLPGSSYNEQFF	TGTGCCAGCAGTTTACCGGGGAGCTCCTACAATGAGCAGTTCTTC
TRBV2	.	.	TRBJ1-2	CASSEGRGGYGYTF	TGTGCCAGCAGTGAAGGCAGGGGAGGCTATGGCTACACCTTC
TRBV7-2	.	.	TRBJ2-7	CASSPRGSHEQYF	TGTGCCAGCAGCCCCAGGGGTTCGCACGAGCAGTACTTC
TRBV6-6	.	.	TRBJ1-2	CASSPQAQEGYTF	TGTGCCAGCAGTCCTCAAGCCCAGGAGGGCTACACCTTC
TRBV3-1/TRBV3-2	.	.	TRBJ2-3	CASSQSTVSTDTQYF	TGTGCCAGCAGCCAAAGTACAGTAAGCACAGATACGCAGTATTTT
TRBV6-5	.	.	TRBJ1-1	CASRDAGDTEAFF	TGTGCCAGCAGAGATGCAGGGGACACTGAAGCTTTCTTT
TRBV28	.	TRBD1	TRBJ1-5	CASSLGRGHNQPQHF	TGTGCCAGCAGTTTGGGTAGGGGGCACAATCAGCCCCAGCATTTT
TRBV20-1	.	.	TRBJ1-1	CSMDRDTEAFF	TGCAGTATGGACAGAGACACTGAAGCTTTCTTT
TRBV5-1	.	.	TRBJ2-5	CASSLGLAQETQYF	TGCGCCAGCAGCTTAGGGCTAGCCCAAGAGACCCAGTACTTC
TRBV28	.	TRBD2	TRBJ2-5	CASISIGEGETQYF	TGTGCCAGCATTTCTATCGGGGAGGGAGAGACCCAGTACTTC
TRBV29-1	.	TRBD2	TRBJ2-7	CSVLAGSYEQYF	TGCAGCGTGCTAGCGGGGAGCTACGAGCAGTACTTC
TRBV10-2	.	.	TRBJ2-2	CASSEWPASTGELFF	TGCGCCAGCAGTGAGTGGCCAGCTTCCACCGGGGAGCTGTTTTTT
TRBV7-8	.	.	TRBJ2-5	CASSRSQETQYF	TGTGCCAGCAGCCGGTCCCAAGAGACCCAGTACTTC
TRBV28	.	.	TRBJ2-3	CASSLPDSTDTQYF	TGTGCCAGCAGTTTGCCGGATAGCACAGATACGCAGTATTTT
TRBV6-5	.	TRBD2	TRBJ2-7	CASSRGGEQYF	TGTGCCAGCAGTCGGGGGGGCGAGCAGTACTTC
TRBV19	.	.	TRBJ2-5	CASSVIGPAETQYF	TGTGCCAGTAGTGTTATAGGGCCCGCGGAGACCCAGTACTTC
TRBV7-2	.	.	TRBJ1-1	CASSPHLVGGNTEAFF	TGTGCCAGCAGCCCCCATCTCGTCGGGGGGAACACTGAAGCTTTCTTT
TRBV3-1/TRBV3-2	.	.	TRBJ1-4	CASSRRQINEKLFF	TGTGCCAGCAGCCGGAGACAGATTAATGAAAAACTGTTTTTT
TRBV6-5	.	TRBD1	TRBJ1-2	CASTDRVGYTF	TGTGCCAGCACGGACAGGGTCGGCTACACCTTC
TRBV28	.	.	TRBJ1-1	CASSVGDIRNTEAFF	TGTGCCAGCAGTGTCGGGGACATCCGTAACACTGAAGCTTTCTTT
TRBV18	once	.	TRBJ1-1	CASSPENTEAFF	TGTGCCAGCTCACCGGAAAACACTGAAGCTTTCTTT
TRBV25-1	.	.	TRBJ1-2	CASSRGVGYTF	TGTGCCAGCAGCAGAGGTGTGGGCTACACCTTC
TRBV14	.	.	TRBJ2-7	CASSRRGNNLRVKYF	TGTGCCAGCAGCCGCCGAGGGAATAACCTACGAGTGAAGTACTTC
TRBV4-1	.	.	TRBJ1-2	CASSQAKGQLYGYTF	TGCGCCAGCAGCCAAGCTAAGGGGCAACTTTATGGCTACACCTTC
TRBV3-1/TRBV3-2	.	.	TRBJ2-1	CASSRRPAGIEQFF	TGTGCCAGCAGCCGCCGACCGGCCGGGATTGAGCAGTTCTTC
TRBV2	.	.	TRBJ2-7	CASSEGQDPRVGQYF	TGTGCCAGCAGTGAAGGCCAGGACCCGAGGGTTGGGCAGTACTTC
TRBV12-3/TRBV12-4	.	.	TRBJ2-5	CATARAPQETQYF	TGTGCCACCGCGAGGGCCCCACAAGAGACCCAGTACTTC
TRBV19	.	TRBD1	TRBJ2-5	CASSRVTGGETQYF	TGTGCCAGTAGTAGGGTGACAGGGGGCGAGACCCAGTACTTC
TRBV5-1	.	.	TRBJ2-7	CASRGGITSEGQYF	TGCGCTAGCAGGGGGGGCATTACTAGCGAAGGGCAGTACTTC
TRBV28	.	TRBD2	TRBJ2-3	CARGRGGAPDTQYF	TGTGCCCGCGGGAGGGGGGGGGCCCCAGATACGCAGTATTTT
TRBV3-1/TRBV3-2	once	.	TRBJ1-5	CASSQEGAGNQPQHF	TGTGCCAGCAGCCAAGAAGGGGCAGGCAATCAGCCCCAGCATTTT
TRBV28	.	.	TRBJ1-4	CASSPDGAVLTNEKLFF	TGTGCCAGCAGCCCAGATGGTGCGGTCCTGACTAATGAAAAACTGTTTTTT
TRBV6-2/TRBV6-3	.	.	TRBJ1-1	CASSYFLTAEAFF	TGTGCCAGCAGTTACTTTCTGACAGCTGAAGCTTTCTTT
TRBV28	.	.	TRBJ1-3	CASLNQGYTIYF	TGTGCCAGTCTCAATCAGGGGTACACCATATATTTT
TRBV5-1	.	.	TRBJ2-7	CASSLRSQEGEQYF	TGCGCCAGCAGCTTGAGGTCCCAAGAAGGCGAGCAGTACTTC
TRBV18	.	TRBD1	TRBJ1-3	CASSSGQRSSGNTIYF	TGTGCCAGCTCGTCGGGACAGCGGAGCTCTGGAAACACCATATATTTT
TRBV5-6	.	.	TRBJ2-1	CASSPTSGPYNEQFF	TGTGCCAGCAGCCCTACCTCGGGGCCCTACAATGAGCAGTTCTTC
TRBV4-1	few	.	TRBJ1-1	CASSQDDGVPNTEAFF	TGCGCCAGCAGCCAAGATGATGGAGTTCCGAACACTGAAGCTTTCTTT